These 5 T cell receptor beta chains were all obtained from the same sample, sequenced in a study of liver allograft versus peripheral blood T cells (dated by TCRdb to 2020 to 2021). In the study overall: In liver transplant recipients, the study looked at T cell receptor repertoires in the peripheral blood and set them against the repertoires found within the transplanted livers.

Sequencing was carried out with an Illumina MiSeq. The public reads were reprocessed in TCRdb via fastp at Q25 and MiXCR, keeping in-frame beta chains. Each CDR3 protein appears once, grouped with its most common genes and DNA. The sample data list about 8,000 distinct CDR3 sequences, and less than 20% of these were observed just once. The ten largest clones take up roughly 4.5% of the sample. The receptors here all came from a human patient who had a liver transplant. The graft donor may be the source of some T cells after a transplant.

This clonotype is labeled medium-sized. V is TRBV15 and J is TRBJ2-1; 9 bases map to TRBD2. With V trimmed by 0 bases and J by 4 bases, 4 bases remained unmatched. CDR3 length equals 16 residues. Germline V gene lookup returns CDR1 LNHNV and CDR2 YYDKDF (reference sequence). The CDR3 nucleotides are TGTGCCACCAGCAGAGATCGGGCGGGGGGGTACAATGAGCAGTTCTTC. It specifies CATSRDRAGGYNEQFF.

This clonotype was detected once. The genes are TRBV7-2 and TRBJ2-3; D is uncertain. The CDR3 consists of 13 residues. Trimming left V 5 bases short and J 13 bases short, with 19 bases between. Germline loops: CDR1 SGHTA, CDR2 FQGNSA. In DNA form, the CDR3 reads TGTGCCAGCAGCCAAGCGAGTCGGAAGAAGGAGTATTTT. It is translated as CASSQASRKKEYF.

The chain combines TRBV7-3 with TRBJ1-3; D is unclear. The CDR3 length is 13 residues. V was trimmed by 7 bases and J by 1 base, leaving 8 bases between them. Germline V CDR1 and CDR2: SGHTA, FQGTGA. The chain's CDR3 is CASTRKSGNTIYF. CDR3 nucleotides: TGTGCCAGCACCCGGAAGTCTGGAAACACCATATATTTT. Together with reference TRBV7-3 and TRBJ1-3, the CDR3 gives the full variable domain: GAGVSQTPSNKVTEKGKYVELRCDPISGHTALYWYRQSLGQGPEFLIYFQGTGAADDSGLPNDRFFAVRPEGSVSTLKIQRTERGDSAVYLCASTRKSGNTIYFGEGSWLTVV.

A remark on this clonotype: Since a much larger clone is just one base distant, this may be a read error. The chain joins TRBV18 to TRBJ2-7; the match to TRBD2 covers 14 bases. In germline, CDR1 is KGHSH, CDR2 LQKENI. The CDR3 consists of 15 residues. The trim removed 8 bases at V and 3 bases at J, leaving 6 bases unmatched. This CDR3 is CASPTGTSGGYEQYF. The CDR3 DNA follows: TGTGCCAGCCCAACCGGGACTAGCGGGGGCTACGAGCAGTACTTC.

The V gene is TRBV20-1, the J gene TRBJ2-5, with 8 bases lining up with TRBD1. CDR1 is DFQATT and CDR2 is SNEGSKA in the germline V gene (reference sequence). The CDR3 has 13 residues. J gave up 0 bases and V 5 bases, and 2 bases lay outside the gene matches. The CDR3 here is CSAVGQDQETQYF. The CDR3 DNA sequence: TGCAGTGCTGTGGGACAGGACCAAGAGACCCAGTACTTC.